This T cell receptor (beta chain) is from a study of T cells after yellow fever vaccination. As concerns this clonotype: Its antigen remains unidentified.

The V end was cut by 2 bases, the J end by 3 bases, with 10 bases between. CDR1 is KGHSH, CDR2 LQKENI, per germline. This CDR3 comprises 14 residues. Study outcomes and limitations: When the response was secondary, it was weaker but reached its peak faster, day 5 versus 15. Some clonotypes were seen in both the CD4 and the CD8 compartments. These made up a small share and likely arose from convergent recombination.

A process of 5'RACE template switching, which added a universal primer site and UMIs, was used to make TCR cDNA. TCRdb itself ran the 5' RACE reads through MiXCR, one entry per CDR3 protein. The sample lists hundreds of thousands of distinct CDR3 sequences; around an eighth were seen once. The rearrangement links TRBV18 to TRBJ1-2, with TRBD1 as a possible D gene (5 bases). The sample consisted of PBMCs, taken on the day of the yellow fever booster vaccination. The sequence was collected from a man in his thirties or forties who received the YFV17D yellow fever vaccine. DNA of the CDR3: TGTGCCAGCTCACCAGGGACGGAACACTATGGCTACACCTTC. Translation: CASSPGTEHYGYTF.